These 9 T cell receptor beta chains share one sample of origin, sequenced in a study of blood T cell repertoires in COVID-19. Using immunoSEQ multiplex PCR, the repertoire was profiled, and TCRdb retains in-frame clones only, with some absent. The sample lists about 210,000 clones, around 81% occurring once. Sequencing was carried out using peripheral blood. These receptors originate from a woman in her 70s with acute or convalescent COVID-19.

The chain joins TRBV7-2 to TRBJ2-5, with 7 bases fitting TRBD1. The CDR3 is 15 amino acids. The trim removed 1 base at V and 2 bases at J, leaving 4 bases unmatched. The V gene's germline CDR1 is SGHTA and CDR2 FQGNSA. This chain's CDR3 is CASSLDAGGQETQYF. The DNA of the CDR3 is TGTGCCAGCAGCTTAGACGCAGGGGGACAAGAGACCCAGTACTTC.

The rearrangement links TRBV19 to TRBJ1-5; 7 nucleotides align to TRBD1. V gave up 3 bases and J gave up 4 bases; unmatched junction bases: 0. This CDR3 has 13 amino acids. CDR1 is LNHDA and CDR2 is SQIVND in the germline V gene (reference sequence). CDR3 nucleotides: TGTGCCAGTAGTATGGACAGGAATCAGCCCCAGCATTTT. Residues: CASSMDRNQPQHF.

The chain carries TRBV6-5 and TRBJ2-5, with D unresolved. The V gene lost 5 bases and the J gene lost 4 bases, with 8 bases spanning the gap. The CDR3 contains 12 residues. Per germline, CDR1 MNHEY and CDR2 SVGAGI. DNA of the CDR3: TGTGCCAGCAGTCGTCCCTTAGAGACCCAGTACTTC. Amino acids: CASSRPLETQYF.

J is TRBJ2-2 and V is TRBV6-6; D is possibly TRBD1 (5 bases). The CDR3 spans 14 residues. The germline CDR1 and CDR2 sequences are MNHNY and SVGAGI (reference sequence). V lost 5 bases, J lost 7 bases, and 14 bases lay in between. The CDR3 bases are TGTGCCAGCAGTCCCTTAGGGGAAGGCGGGGAGCTGTTTTTT. It specifies CASSPLGEGGELFF.

The V gene is TRBV19, the J gene TRBJ2-5; D is ambiguous. In germline, CDR1 is LNHDA, CDR2 SQIVND (reference sequence). The CDR3 runs 14 residues. The V end was cut by 1 base, the J end by 2 bases, with 8 bases between. As DNA, the CDR3 is TGTGCCAGTAGTATAGCCGGCGGTCAAGAGACCCAGTACTTC. Translating gives CASSIAGGQETQYF.

The chain links TRBV12-5 to TRBJ2-3; 7 nucleotides agree with TRBD2. CDR1 is LGHNT, CDR2 FRNRAP, per germline. This CDR3 has 14 amino acids. V was clipped by 4 bases and J by 6 bases; unmatched bases: 7. CDR3 loop: CASGSTGGSDTQYF. The CDR3, as DNA: TGTGCTAGTGGTTCTACGGGAGGATCGGATACGCAGTATTTT.

This clone was recorded many times. As DNA, the CDR3 is TGTGCCAGCAGTGAGGGGGGTAGGGAGCTGTTTTTT. Residues: CASSEGGRELFF. The chain employs TRBV2 and TRBJ2-2; tentative D call: TRBD2 (6 bases). Germline loops: CDR1 SNHLY, CDR2 FYNNEI. The V end was cut by 3 bases, the J end by 9 bases, with 8 bases between. The CDR3 contains 12 residues.

A single count supports this clone. V usage is TRBV6-2 or TRBV6-3 and J usage is TRBJ1-1; 7 nucleotides match TRBD1. The CDR3 is 14 residues long. The germline CDR1 and CDR2 sequences are MNHEY and SVGEGT. Losses at the gene ends were 2 bases for V and 4 bases for J; bases not matched to a gene: 4. The CDR3 DNA reads as TGTGCCAGCAGTTACGGGGGGACAGCCACTGAAGCTTTCTTT. Residues: CASSYGGTATEAFF.

The gene calls are TRBV7-2 and TRBJ1-3, with unresolved D. V lost 4 bases to trimming and J lost 4 bases, with 8 bases between them. Germline V gene data show CDR1 as SGHTA and CDR2 as FQGNSA. The CDR3 runs to 13 residues. The CDR3 reads CASSYSGGNTIYF. Here the CDR3 DNA reads TGTGCCAGCAGCTACTCGGGAGGAAACACCATATATTTT.